Below, 26 T cell receptor beta chains from the same sample are listed, as sequenced in a study of blood T cell repertoires in COVID-19. Data came from immunoSEQ multiplex PCR; TCRdb stores just in-frame clones and leaves some out. The data show roughly 200,000 clones, approximately 86% seen once. The sample consisted of PBMCs or T cells enriched from blood (not recorded which). The origin of the receptors is a woman aged 25-40 years who had been exposed to COVID-19.

V gene TRBV21-1 combines with J gene TRBJ1-5. TRBV21-1 is a pseudogene locus. The CDR3 is made up of 12 amino acids. In DNA form, the CDR3 reads TGTGCCAGCAGCATAGCCCCGGGGCCCCAGCATTTT. It is translated as CASSIAPGPQHF.

The V and J genes are TRBV20-1 and TRBJ2-1; the match to TRBD1 covers 11 bases. V lost 3 bases and J lost 7; bases outside the gene matches: 8. CDR1 and CDR2 from the germline V gene are DFQATT and SNEGSKA (reference sequence). The CDR3 is made up of 15 amino acids. The DNA of the CDR3 is TGCAGTGCTAGTAAGGACAGGGGGCGCCTTAATGAGCAGTTCTTC. This translates into CSASKDRGRLNEQFF.

CDR3 loop: CASSPGQGDYGYTF. The CDR3 DNA sequence: TGTGCCAGCTCACCAGGACAGGGAGACTATGGCTACACCTTC. V gene TRBV18 combines with J gene TRBJ1-2, with 8 bases matching TRBD1. The CDR3 loop spans 14 amino acids. CDR1 and CDR2 from the germline V gene are KGHSH and LQKENI. The V gene end was trimmed by 2 bases and the J gene end by 3 bases; junction bases not matched to a gene: 2. The whole variable domain, filled in from reference TRBV18 and TRBJ1-2, reads NAGVMQNPRHLVRRRGQEARLRCSPMKGHSHVYWYRQLPEEGLKFMVYLQKENIIDESGMPKERFSAEFPKEGPSILRIQQVVRGDSAAYFCASSPGQGDYGYTFGSGTRLTVV.

The chain employs TRBV7-3 and TRBJ1-6; tentative D call: TRBD1 (5 bases). Trimming took 0 bases from V and 7 from J, leaving 10 bases between them. CDR1 SGHTA and CDR2 FQGTGA come from the germline V gene. The length of the CDR3 is 15 residues. CDR3 in DNA: TGTGCCAGCAGCTTAACTGCAACAGGAAATTCACCCCTCCACTTT. Residues: CASSLTATGNSPLHF.

The table lists this clone with many counts. The V call is TRBV7-8, the J call TRBJ2-5; D perhaps matches TRBD2 (7 bases). Deletions cut 1 base from V and 5 bases from J, with 20 bases between. The germline CDR1 and CDR2 sequences are SGHVS and FQNEAQ. This CDR3 spans 17 amino acids. In DNA, the CDR3 is TGTGCCAGCAGCTTAGGAGGAGGGGGGGCCTTTAGGGAGACCCAGTACTTC. This translates into CASSLGGGGAFRETQYF. The whole variable domain, remainder taken from reference TRBV7-8 and TRBJ2-5, is GAGVSQSPRYKVAKRGQDVALRCDPISGHVSLFWYQQALGQGPEFLTYFQNEAQLDKSGLPSDRFFAERPEGSVSTLKIQRTQQEDSAVYLCASSLGGGGAFRETQYFGPGTRLLVL.

The V call is TRBV10-3, the J call TRBJ2-1; 10 bases fit TRBD1. CDR3 length: 14 amino acids. With V trimmed by 8 bases and J by 6 bases, 7 bases remained unmatched. Germline-derived CDR1 and CDR2 are ENHRY and SYGVKD. CDR3 in amino acids: CAISSGTGVNEQFF. CDR3 DNA sequence: TGTGCCATCTCCTCGGGGACAGGGGTCAATGAGCAGTTCTTC.

V gene TRBV30 combines with J gene TRBJ1-1; D is perhaps TRBD1 (6 bases). This CDR3 is 14 amino acids long. V gave up 4 bases and J gave up 2 bases, with 14 bases separating them. Germline CDR1 and CDR2: GTSNPN and SVGIG (reference sequence). CDR3: CAWTPPGTNTEAFF. The CDR3 DNA is TGTGCCTGGACCCCCCCAGGGACAAACACTGAAGCTTTCTTT.

V is TRBV9 and J is TRBJ2-7, with D possibly being TRBD1 (6 bases). Per germline, CDR1 SGDLS and CDR2 YYNGEE. The ends were cut back, 0 bases at V and 6 bases at J, with 16 bases in the middle. The CDR3 has 15 residues. The CDR3 coding sequence is TGTGCCAGCAGCGTAGGACGGTTAGAAGGGGGCGAGCAGTACTTC. This translates into CASSVGRLEGGEQYF.

This clone was recorded a few times. V is TRBV28 and J is TRBJ1-1; no reliable D call. Germline CDR1 reads MDHEN; CDR2 reads SYDVKM. V lost 5 bases and J 0 bases, leaving 10 bases between the germline ends. The CDR3 is 14 residues long. The CDR3 reads CASSISYMNTEAFF. The CDR3, as DNA: TGTGCCAGCAGTATCTCATACATGAACACTGAAGCTTTCTTT.

The V and J genes are TRBV28 and TRBJ2-7, with D possibly TRBD1 on 6 matching bases. Germline loops: CDR1 MDHEN, CDR2 SYDVKM. Trimming took off 6 bases at V and 4 bases at J, with 10 bases between the two ends. The CDR3 runs 12 residues. The CDR3 reads CASSLDRYEQYF. For the CDR3, the DNA is TGTGCCAGCAGCCTAGACAGGTACGAGCAGTACTTC.

The chain employs TRBV5-1 and TRBJ2-1; TRBD2 matches at 12 bases. The ends lost 2 bases at V and 8 bases at J; junction bases unmatched: 5. This CDR3 comprises 15 residues. CDR1 and CDR2 (germline): SGHRS, YFSETQ. The CDR3 coding sequence is TGCGCCAGCAGCTTTCTAGCGGGGGGGCCGCATGAGCAGTTCTTC. Protein: CASSFLAGGPHEQFF.

This clone has just one count. This chain links TRBV11-3 with TRBJ2-1; 8 bases align to TRBD2. V shed 5 bases and J 7 bases; nucleotides not matched to a gene: 13. This CDR3 is built from 16 residues. Germline lookup yields CDR1 SGHNT and CDR2 YENEEA. DNA for the CDR3: TGTGCCAGCAGCGCCCCCGGGGGGGGGCGGGAAAATGAGCAGTTCTTC. It yields the protein CASSAPGGGRENEQFF.

This chain joins TRBV10-2 and TRBJ1-6, with 7 bases that match TRBD1. Germline CDR1 WSHSY, CDR2 SAAADI. The CDR3 covers 13 residues. Germline trimming cut 10 bases from V and 8 bases from J; bases unmatched to any gene: 8. In nucleotides, the CDR3 is TGCGCCACCACGGGACAGAAGGATTCACCCCTCCACTTT. It is translated as CATTGQKDSPLHF.

This clone was detected only once. The chain couples TRBV3-1 (or the pseudogene TRBV3-2) to TRBJ2-3, with TRBD2 matching over 10 bases. Germline CDR1 and CDR2: LGHDT and YNNKEL (reference sequence). V trimming: 5 bases; J trimming: 2 bases; junction bases outside the gene matches: 7. The CDR3 extends over 16 amino acids. The DNA of the CDR3 is TGTGCCAGCAGCGTAAGACTAGCGGGCTTCACAGATACGCAGTATTTT. Its translation is CASSVRLAGFTDTQYF.

The chain uses TRBV5-1 and TRBJ2-1; no definite D call. Trimming pared 7 bases from V and 9 bases from J, leaving 17 bases between. The CDR3 is made up of 13 amino acids. CDR1 is SGHRS and CDR2 is YFSETQ in the germline V gene. The CDR3 loop reads CASQAGASGEQFF. Written as DNA, the CDR3 is TGCGCCAGCCAAGCTGGAGCATCCGGTGAGCAGTTCTTC.

This rearrangement joins TRBV7-9 to TRBJ1-6; tentative D call: TRBD1 (5 bases). Germline assignment: CDR1 SEHNR and CDR2 FQNEAQ (reference sequence). V lost 5 bases and J lost 7, with 12 bases in between. This CDR3 has 14 amino acids. The DNA of the CDR3 is TGTGCCAGCAGCCACGGACAATCAAATTCACCCCTCCACTTT. Its protein is CASSHGQSNSPLHF.

The J gene is TRBJ1-1, the V gene TRBV2, with D tentatively TRBD1 (5 bases). This CDR3 spans 13 amino acids. The V gene lost 0 bases and the J gene lost 6 bases, with 8 bases spanning the gap. The germline V gene encodes CDR1 SNHLY and CDR2 FYNNEI. The CDR3 loop is CASSEAIRAEAFF. In nucleotides, the CDR3 is TGTGCCAGCAGTGAAGCGATCAGGGCTGAAGCTTTCTTT.

This clone showed up just once. The J gene is TRBJ1-4, the V gene TRBV10-2; the D gene is possibly TRBD1 (6 bases). With 6 bases removed from V and 3 bases from J, the gap between germline ends came to 23 bases. This CDR3 contains 18 residues. The germline V gene has CDR1 WSHSY and CDR2 SAAADI. The CDR3 sequence: CASSAGATGGASNEKLFF. CDR3 DNA sequence: TGCGCCAGCAGCGCGGGAGCGACAGGTGGGGCGTCTAATGAAAAACTGTTTTTT.

This rearrangement joins TRBV9 to TRBJ2-1; the D is unclear. The CDR3 loop spans 11 amino acids. Germline V gene sequence: CDR1 SGDLS, CDR2 YYNGEE. Trimming stripped 0 bases from V and 8 bases from J, with 3 bases between. Written as DNA, the CDR3 is TGTGCCAGCAGCGTAGCAGATGAGCAGTTCTTC. Translating gives CASSVADEQFF.

The chain uses TRBV18 and TRBJ1-3; the D is unclear. V dropped 3 bases and J dropped 4 bases, with 10 bases sitting between them. The CDR3 length is 14 residues. Looked up from germline, CDR1 is KGHSH and CDR2 is LQKENI. CDR3 DNA: TGTGCCAGCTCACCCGAATCCAGGGGAAACACCATATATTTT. This translates into CASSPESRGNTIYF.

This rearrangement joins TRBV6-1 to TRBJ2-7; 9 nucleotides line up with TRBD2. V lost 1 base, J lost 5 bases, and 3 bases stayed unmatched. Germline V CDR1 and CDR2: MNHNS, SASEGT. The CDR3 sequence is 14 residues long. In DNA, the CDR3 is TGTGCCAGCAGTGAAGTTAGCGGGGGCCACGAGCAGTACTTC. This gives the protein CASSEVSGGHEQYF.

The chain carries TRBV27 and TRBJ1-4; 7 bases match TRBD1. The germline V gene has CDR1 MNHEY and CDR2 SMNVEV (reference sequence). Losses at the gene ends were 1 base for V and 7 bases for J; bases not matched to a gene: 3. The CDR3 has 14 amino acids. The CDR3 sequence: CASSLYRGSEKLFF. The CDR3, as DNA: TGTGCCAGCAGTTTATACAGGGGAAGTGAAAAACTGTTTTTT.

This sequence joins TRBV10-3 and TRBJ1-2; D is perhaps TRBD1 (5 bases). The V end was cut by 7 bases, the J end by 2 bases, with 11 bases between. From germline, CDR1 is ENHRY and CDR2 SYGVKD. The CDR3 consists of 13 residues. CDR3 loop: CAITLQENYGYTF. CDR3 in DNA: TGTGCCATCACTTTACAGGAGAACTATGGCTACACCTTC.

The chain recombines TRBV19 with TRBJ2-3, with D possibly matching TRBD1 (6 bases). Between the trimmed V and J ends, which lost 5 bases and 1 base, there was a span of 10 bases. This CDR3 has 14 amino acids. CDR1 is LNHDA, CDR2 SQIVND, per germline (reference sequence). CDR3 DNA: TGTGCCAGTAGTCCGAACAGGGGCACAGATACGCAGTATTTT. Protein product: CASSPNRGTDTQYF.

CDR3 residues: CASKLETASSNYGYTF. Written as DNA, the CDR3 is TGTGCCAGCAAACTGGAAACAGCCTCCTCTAACTATGGCTACACCTTC. The chain carries TRBV27 and TRBJ1-2, with D uncertain. Trimming left V 7 bases short and J 0 bases short, with 18 bases between. CDR3 length: 16 amino acids. Germline V CDR1 and CDR2: MNHEY, SMNVEV (reference sequence).

The rearrangement links TRBV6-1 to TRBJ2-7; D is possibly TRBD2 (6 bases). V lost 1 base and J lost 2, with 12 bases in between. The germline gives CDR1 MNHNS, CDR2 SASEGT. The CDR3 contains 15 residues. The CDR3 sequence is CASSEGWGVPYEQYF. The CDR3 nucleotides are TGTGCCAGCAGTGAAGGTTGGGGGGTGCCCTACGAGCAGTACTTC.